This entry lists 21 T cell receptor beta chains sequenced from one sample in a study of breast tumors, draining lymph nodes, adjacent tissues. TCRdb re-called the multiplex PCR reads with MiXCR, one entry per CDR3 protein. The sample lists approximately 100,000 distinct CDR3 sequences, roughly 20% occurring once. Breast cancer patients provided tissue from their axillary draining lymph nodes. Sequencing was performed on axillary lymph node tissue. These receptors were taken from a female donor with breast cancer. Some clones in this sample may be carry-over from other donors' samples.

A few counts support this clonotype. This chain uses TRBV27 with TRBJ2-5; D unresolved. Germline V gives CDR1 MNHEY, CDR2 SMNVEV (reference sequence). The CDR3 covers 14 residues. V was cut by 1 base and J by 2 bases, with 8 bases left in between. CDR3 sequence (DNA): TGTGCCAGCAGTTTATTGGGCAGGCAAGAGACCCAGTACTTC. Amino acid sequence: CASSLLGRQETQYF.

Many counts were recorded for this clonotype. The chain links TRBV20-1 to TRBJ1-6, with D possibly being TRBD1 (6 bases). Germline V gene lookup returns CDR1 DFQATT and CDR2 SNEGSKA (reference sequence). The germline V and J ends were trimmed by 3 bases and 4 bases, with 13 bases remaining between them. CDR3 length: 15 residues. The CDR3 sequence: CSARSTGTYNSPLHF. CDR3 sequence (DNA): TGCAGTGCTAGGTCGACAGGAACTTATAATTCACCCCTCCACTTT.

In the case of this clonotype: Since a much larger clone is just one base distant, this may be a read error. The CDR3 nucleotides are TGTGCCAGCAGCTTGATGGAGACTGGAAGGTTGGATGAGCAGTTCTTC. It is translated as CASSLMETGRLDEQFF. J is TRBJ2-1 and V is TRBV5-6; no reliable D call. The CDR3 is made up of 16 amino acids. Germline V gene data show CDR1 as SGHDT and CDR2 as YYEEEE. V shed 1 base and J shed 8 bases, with 19 bases lying between them.

This clonotype was observed at least ten times. This chain joins TRBV5-6 and TRBJ1-2, with D hard to call. The CDR3 totals 15 residues. Germline V gene sequence: CDR1 SGHDT, CDR2 YYEEEE. Trimming removed 0 bases from V and 4 bases from J, with 13 bases in between. CDR3 loop: CASSLGRPLVYGYTF. The CDR3 DNA is TGTGCCAGCAGCTTGGGGCGCCCGCTTGTCTATGGCTACACCTTC.

Worth noting for this clonotype: This may come from a read error, since a much larger clone is one base off. The chain has TRBV24-1 and TRBJ2-3, with D possibly being TRBD2 (7 bases). CDR3 length: 17 amino acids. V shed 1 base and J shed 2 bases, with 15 bases lying between them. Germline V lookup: CDR1 KGHDR, CDR2 SFDVKD. Written as DNA, the CDR3 is TGTGCCACCAGTGATTTCCAAGGGAGGGGGGCCACAGATACGCAGTATTTT. As protein: CATSDFQGRGATDTQYF.

In the case of this clonotype: A read error may explain this, as a much larger clone is one base away. The chain carries TRBV20-1 and TRBJ2-2; possibly TRBD2 for D (6 bases). Looked up from germline, CDR1 is DFQATT and CDR2 is SNEGSKA (reference sequence). This CDR3 has 15 residues. CDR3 in DNA: TGCAGTGCTAGATCGGATCCGGGGAACACCGGGGGGCTGTTTTTT. This translates into CSARSDPGNTGGLFF.

This clonotype was found once. The chain combines TRBV5-4 with TRBJ1-1; possible D gene TRBD1, 5 bases. This CDR3 comprises 14 residues. V was shortened by 4 bases and J by 1 base, with 11 bases between the two germline ends. The germline CDR1 and CDR2 sequences are SGHNT and YYREEE (reference sequence). The CDR3 DNA follows: TGTGCCAGCAGCCCGGGACGGGAGAACACTGAAGCTTTCTTT. Translation: CASSPGRENTEAFF.

Notes on this clonotype: This may arise from a read error, as a much more abundant clone is one base away. The chain employs TRBV6-1 and TRBJ1-5, with a possible D match to TRBD1 (6 bases). CDR3 length: 16 amino acids. Trimming shortened V by 2 bases and J by 5 bases, and 16 bases separated the two germline ends. Germline CDR1 and CDR2: MNHNS and SASEGT. CDR3 DNA: TGTGCCAGCAGTGAATCTCGGGGCGGGGGCCATCAGCCCCAGCATTTT. This encodes CASSESRGGGHQPQHF.

This clonotype occurred many times. The chain employs TRBV3-1 and TRBJ2-7; possibly TRBD1 for D (7 bases). CDR1 is LGHDT and CDR2 is YNNKEL in the germline V gene (reference sequence). The V end lost 4 bases, the J end lost 4 bases, and 11 bases lay between the germline ends. The length of the CDR3 is 13 residues. The CDR3 reads CASSPQGRYEQYF. CDR3 DNA: TGTGCCAGCAGCCCACAGGGGAGGTACGAGCAGTACTTC.

In this sample, this clonotype turned up many times. The chain joins TRBV6-1 to TRBJ2-1; 9 bases are shared with TRBD1. CDR3 length equals 13 residues. V shed 6 bases and J 7 bases; nucleotides not matched to a gene: 4. Germline V gene sequence: CDR1 MNHNS, CDR2 SASEGT. The CDR3 nucleotides read TGTGCCAGCAGACAGGGGGCTGATAATGAGCAGTTCTTC. Its protein product is CASRQGADNEQFF.

The rearrangement uses TRBV20-1 and TRBJ2-7; possibly TRBD1 for D (5 bases). Trimming shortened V by 1 base and J by 0 bases, and 7 bases separated the two germline ends. Germline assignment: CDR1 DFQATT and CDR2 SNEGSKA (reference sequence). The CDR3 totals 13 residues. The chain's CDR3 is CSARATDSYEQYF. CDR3 DNA: TGCAGTGCTAGAGCGACAGACTCCTACGAGCAGTACTTC.

This clonotype showed up many times. V and J are TRBV9 and TRBJ2-5; perhaps D is TRBD1 or TRBD2 (5 bases each). The CDR3 contains 15 residues. Germline CDR1 SGDLS, CDR2 YYNGEE. V was cut by 3 bases and J by 4 bases, with 16 bases left in between. The CDR3 here is CASSASLAGTETQYF. CDR3 coding DNA: TGTGCCAGCAGCGCTTCGTTGGCAGGGACAGAGACCCAGTACTTC.

The chain employs TRBV27 and TRBJ2-1; 7 positions match TRBD1. CDR1 is MNHEY and CDR2 is SMNVEV in the germline V gene (reference sequence). V dropped 5 bases and J dropped 0; count of bases not matched to a gene: 4. The CDR3 runs 15 residues. CDR3 protein: CASSPRDSSYNEQFF. In DNA form, the CDR3 reads TGTGCCAGCAGTCCCCGGGACAGCTCCTACAATGAGCAGTTCTTC.

This clonotype was observed many times. The chain recombines TRBV15 with TRBJ2-1; maybe TRBD1 (5 bases). Trimming pared 0 bases from V and 14 bases from J, leaving 20 bases between. The CDR3 runs to 15 residues. In germline, CDR1 is LNHNV, CDR2 YYDKDF (reference sequence). The CDR3 DNA reads as TGTGCCACCAGCAGAGATGGGTCGGCGGCCGACAGAAAGTTCTTC. Translated, it gives CATSRDGSAADRKFF. Together with reference TRBV15 and TRBJ2-1, the CDR3 gives the full variable domain: DAMVIQNPRYQVTQFGKPVTLSCSQTLNHNVMYWYQQKSSQAPKLLFHYYDKDFNNEADTPDNFQSRRPNTSFCFLDIRSPGLGDTAMYLCATSRDGSAADRKFFGPGTRLTVL.

Many counts were recorded for this clonotype. The J gene is TRBJ1-2, the V gene TRBV3-1; 8 bases are shared with TRBD1. The CDR3 runs to 14 residues. Trimming removed 6 bases from V and 8 bases from J; junction bases left unmatched: 11. Germline V gene sequence: CDR1 LGHDT, CDR2 YNNKEL (reference sequence). This CDR3 is CASRPSGQGRGYTF. CDR3 in DNA: TGTGCCAGCAGGCCTTCTGGACAGGGTCGGGGCTACACCTTC.

This clonotype has a single count. The rearrangement uses TRBV5-4 and TRBJ2-3; D is perhaps TRBD2 (5 bases). The CDR3 runs 12 residues. The germline V gene encodes CDR1 SGHNT and CDR2 YYREEE (reference sequence). The V end was cut by 7 bases, the J end by 5 bases, with 11 bases between. The CDR3 loop is CASARDKDTQYF. The CDR3, as DNA: TGTGCCAGCGCGAGGGATAAAGATACGCAGTATTTT. Variable domain in full (rest from reference TRBV5-4 and TRBJ2-3): ETGVTQSPTHLIKTRGQQVTLRCSSQSGHNTVSWYQQALGQGPQFIFQYYREEENGRGNFPPRFSGLQFPNYSSELNVNALELDDSALYLCASARDKDTQYFGPGTRLTVL.

On this clonotype: This may be a read error, as it is one base from a much larger clone. This chain connects TRBV6-2 or TRBV6-3 to TRBJ1-5; tentatively, D is TRBD1 (6 bases). The CDR3 has 17 amino acids. Trimming shortened V by 7 bases and J by 3 bases, and 22 bases separated the two germline ends. Looked up from germline, CDR1 is MNHEY and CDR2 is SVGEGT. The CDR3 bases are TGTGCCAGCACCCCCTACGGGGGGACAAGGCCCAATCAGCCCCAGCATTTT. Its translation is CASTPYGGTRPNQPQHF.

The chain uses TRBV30 and TRBJ1-4; 7 positions match TRBD1. CDR1 is GTSNPN, CDR2 SVGIG, per germline (reference sequence). The trim removed 1 base at V and 12 bases at J, leaving 17 bases unmatched. The CDR3 loop spans 16 amino acids. Written as DNA, the CDR3 is TGTGCCTGGAGTGGACCCGGACAGGCAGTATACGAAGAACTGTTTTTT. This gives the protein CAWSGPGQAVYEELFF.

At least ten counts were recorded for this clonotype. This chain joins TRBV5-8 and TRBJ2-7; the D is unclear. CDR3 length: 14 residues. Germline V gives CDR1 SGHTS, CDR2 YDEGEE. Trimming removed 4 bases at V and 0 bases at J, with 11 bases between. The CDR3 loop reads CASSPRTHSYEQYF. The CDR3 DNA is TGTGCCAGCAGCCCCCGGACGCACTCCTACGAGCAGTACTTC. Using reference TRBV5-8 and TRBJ2-7 for the parts outside the CDR3, the full variable domain is EAGVTQSPTHLIKTRGQQATLRCSPISGHTSVYWYQQALGLGLQFLLWYDEGEERNRGNFPPRFSGRQFPNYSSELNVNALELEDSALYLCASSPRTHSYEQYFGPGTRLTVT.

The table lists this clonotype with many counts. The CDR3 spells CASSSRNSPLHF. The CDR3 DNA sequence: TGTGCCAGCAGTTCCCGAAATTCACCCCTCCACTTT. The V gene is TRBV6-6, the J gene TRBJ1-6, with D uncertain. The V end was cut by 4 bases, the J end by 7 bases, with 5 bases between. Germline CDR1 reads MNHNY; CDR2 reads SVGAGI (reference sequence). This CDR3 is 12 amino acids long.

The chain employs TRBV3-1 and TRBJ2-6; 7 nucleotides agree with TRBD1. Germline-derived CDR1 and CDR2 are LGHDT and YNNKEL (reference sequence). Trimming at V came to 3 bases and at J to 0 bases, leaving 20 bases not matched to a gene. CDR3 length: 22 residues. CDR3 in DNA: TGTGCCAGCAGCCACCCACGGACAGGCGCGGTGATGTCGGGCTCTGGGGCCAACGTCCTGACTTTC. Translated: CASSHPRTGAVMSGSGANVLTF. The full variable domain, in which reference TRBV3-1 and TRBJ2-6 provide the parts outside the CDR3, is DTAVSQTPKYLVTQMGNDKSIKCEQNLGHDTMYWYKQDSKKFLKIMFSYNNKELIINETVPNRFSPKSPDKAHLNLHINSLELGDSAVYFCASSHPRTGAVMSGSGANVLTFGAGSRLTVL.